The T cell receptor (beta chain) described here comes from a study of human T cells and chemical hapten exposure. It was the library that attached unique molecular identifiers to individual cDNA molecules. Original processing methods: Samples had a median of 95,638 TCRs, ranging roughly 23,224 to 700,000. One entry per CDR3 protein, called by TCRdb with MiXCR from the RACE reads. It is TCRdb's table, rather than the study itself, that gives the V and J calls and clone size. The data show under 50,000 distinct CDR3 sequences, about 3.7% seen once. Noted time point: healthy volunteer bleed at 6 weeks. Someone pulled total RNA out of unfractionated whole blood. Turning to this clonotype: Its target is unknown.

Whole-study findings and limits: TCRs at a frequency above 1 in 1000 stayed unchanged with DPC sensitization.

Sequenced sample: whole blood. The receptor's source is a human donor in good health. Some clones in this sample may be carry-over from other donors' samples.

CDR3 sequence reads: CASSRAIDLNSNQPQHF. CDR3 sequence (DNA): TGTGCCAGCTCCCGGGCCATCGACCTCAATAGCAATCAGCCCCAGCATTTT. V gene TRBV18 combines with J gene TRBJ1-5; D unclear. CDR3 size: 17 residues. The germline gives CDR1 KGHSH, CDR2 LQKENI. The V end lost 6 bases, the J end lost 0 bases, and 18 bases lay between the germline ends.